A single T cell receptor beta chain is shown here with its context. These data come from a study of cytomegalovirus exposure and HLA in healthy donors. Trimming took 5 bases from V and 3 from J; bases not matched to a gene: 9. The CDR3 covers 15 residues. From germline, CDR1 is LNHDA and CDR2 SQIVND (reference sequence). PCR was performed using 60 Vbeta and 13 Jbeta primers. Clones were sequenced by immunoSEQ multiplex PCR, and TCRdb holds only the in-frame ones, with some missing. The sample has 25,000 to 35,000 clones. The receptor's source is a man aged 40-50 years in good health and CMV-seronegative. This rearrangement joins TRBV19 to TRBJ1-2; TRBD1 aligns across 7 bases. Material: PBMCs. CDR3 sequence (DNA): TGTGCCAGTAGTGGCGATAGAGGGGGCGACTATGGCTACACCTTC. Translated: CASSGDRGGDYGYTF.